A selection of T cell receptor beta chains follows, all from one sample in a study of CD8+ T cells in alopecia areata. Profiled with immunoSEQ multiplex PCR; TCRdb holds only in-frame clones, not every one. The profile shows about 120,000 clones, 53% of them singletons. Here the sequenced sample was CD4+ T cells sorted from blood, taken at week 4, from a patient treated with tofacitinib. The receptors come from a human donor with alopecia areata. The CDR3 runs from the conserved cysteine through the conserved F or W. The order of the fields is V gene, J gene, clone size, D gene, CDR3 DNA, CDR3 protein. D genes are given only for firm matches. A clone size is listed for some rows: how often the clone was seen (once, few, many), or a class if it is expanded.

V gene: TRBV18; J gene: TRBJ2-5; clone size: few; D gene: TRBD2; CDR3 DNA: TGTGCCAGCTCACCAAAGACAGTCGGGGGGGAGACCCAGTACTTC; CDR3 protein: CASSPKTVGGETQYF
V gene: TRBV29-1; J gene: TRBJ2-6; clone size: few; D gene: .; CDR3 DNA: TGCAGCGTTGAAGCCCCCTCTGGGGCCAACGTCCTGACTTTC; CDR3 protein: CSVEAPSGANVLTF
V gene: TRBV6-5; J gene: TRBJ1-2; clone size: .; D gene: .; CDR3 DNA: TGTGCCAGCAGGGAAACTAGGACAGTGGGCTACACCTTC; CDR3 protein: CASRETRTVGYTF
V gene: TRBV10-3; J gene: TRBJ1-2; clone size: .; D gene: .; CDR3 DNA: TGTGCCATCAGTTCGGCGCCGCCTAACTATGGCTACACCTTC; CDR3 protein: CAISSAPPNYGYTF
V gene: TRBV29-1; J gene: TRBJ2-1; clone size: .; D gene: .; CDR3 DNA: TGCAGCGTTGAAGATCCCCTAGTTCGCAATGAGCAGTTCTTC; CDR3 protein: CSVEDPLVRNEQFF
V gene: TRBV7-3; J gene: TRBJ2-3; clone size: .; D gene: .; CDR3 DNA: TGTGCCAGCAGCTTAGGTAGAACCGACGCTAGCACAGATACGCAGTATTTT; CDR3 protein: CASSLGRTDASTDTQYF
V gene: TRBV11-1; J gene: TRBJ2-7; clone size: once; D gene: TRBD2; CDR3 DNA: TGTGCCAGCAGCTTAGGGACTAGCGGGAACAACGAGCAGTACTTC; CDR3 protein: CASSLGTSGNNEQYF
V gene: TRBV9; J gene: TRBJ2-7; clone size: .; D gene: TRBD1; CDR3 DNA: TGTGCCAGCAGCGCGTCAGGGGGCTTTGGCTACGAGCAGTACTTC; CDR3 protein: CASSASGGFGYEQYF
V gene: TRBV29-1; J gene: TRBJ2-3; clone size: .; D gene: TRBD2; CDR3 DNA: TGCAGCGTTGAAGTGGCGGGGGGCACAGATACGCAGTATTTT; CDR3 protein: CSVEVAGGTDTQYF
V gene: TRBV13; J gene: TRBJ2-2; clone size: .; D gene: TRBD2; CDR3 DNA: TGTGCCAGCAGAAGGACTAGCGTCTTCGCCAACACCGGGGAGCTGTTTTTT; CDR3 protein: CASRRTSVFANTGELFF
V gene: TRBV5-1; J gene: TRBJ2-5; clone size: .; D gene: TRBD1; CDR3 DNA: TGCGCCAGCAGCTTGGACGGGACAGCGAAAGAGACCCAGTACTTC; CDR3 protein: CASSLDGTAKETQYF
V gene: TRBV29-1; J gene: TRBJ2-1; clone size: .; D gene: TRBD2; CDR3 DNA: TGCAGCGTTAAGGGACTAGGCTGGTACAATGAGCAGTTCTTC; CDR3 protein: CSVKGLGWYNEQFF
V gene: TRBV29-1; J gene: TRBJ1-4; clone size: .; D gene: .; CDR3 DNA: TGCAGCGTTCGACTCACAACTAATGAAAAACTGTTTTTT; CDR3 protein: CSVRLTTNEKLFF
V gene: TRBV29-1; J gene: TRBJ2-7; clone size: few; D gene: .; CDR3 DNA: TGCAGCGTTACACGGTTAAGCTCCTACGAGCAGTACTTC; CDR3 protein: CSVTRLSSYEQYF
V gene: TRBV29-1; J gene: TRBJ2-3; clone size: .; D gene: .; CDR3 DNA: TGCAGCGTTAGAGGCAGGACCACAGATACGCAGTATTTT; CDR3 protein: CSVRGRTTDTQYF
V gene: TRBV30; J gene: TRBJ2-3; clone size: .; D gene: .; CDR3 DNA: TGTGCCTGGAGTGACCCCGGGGCCTACACAGATACGCAGTATTTT; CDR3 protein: CAWSDPGAYTDTQYF
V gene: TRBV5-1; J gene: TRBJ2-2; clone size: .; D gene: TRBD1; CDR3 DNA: TGCGCCAGCAGCTCCGGAGGACAGGGAATAACCGGGGAGCTGTTTTTT; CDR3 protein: CASSSGGQGITGELFF
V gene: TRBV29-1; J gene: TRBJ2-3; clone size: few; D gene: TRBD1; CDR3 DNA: TGCAGCGTTGGGACCCTTCCGGGACAGGGGAAGGGTACGCAGTATTTT; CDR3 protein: CSVGTLPGQGKGTQYF
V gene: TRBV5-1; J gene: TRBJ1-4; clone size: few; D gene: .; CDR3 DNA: TGCGCCAGCAGCTCTAAAGGGGCTACTAATGAAAAACTGTTTTTT; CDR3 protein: CASSSKGATNEKLFF
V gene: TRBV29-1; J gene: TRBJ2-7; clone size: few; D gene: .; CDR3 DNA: TGCAGCGTTGGAGGTGCGGGGGCGCACTACGAGCAGTACTTC; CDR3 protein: CSVGGAGAHYEQYF